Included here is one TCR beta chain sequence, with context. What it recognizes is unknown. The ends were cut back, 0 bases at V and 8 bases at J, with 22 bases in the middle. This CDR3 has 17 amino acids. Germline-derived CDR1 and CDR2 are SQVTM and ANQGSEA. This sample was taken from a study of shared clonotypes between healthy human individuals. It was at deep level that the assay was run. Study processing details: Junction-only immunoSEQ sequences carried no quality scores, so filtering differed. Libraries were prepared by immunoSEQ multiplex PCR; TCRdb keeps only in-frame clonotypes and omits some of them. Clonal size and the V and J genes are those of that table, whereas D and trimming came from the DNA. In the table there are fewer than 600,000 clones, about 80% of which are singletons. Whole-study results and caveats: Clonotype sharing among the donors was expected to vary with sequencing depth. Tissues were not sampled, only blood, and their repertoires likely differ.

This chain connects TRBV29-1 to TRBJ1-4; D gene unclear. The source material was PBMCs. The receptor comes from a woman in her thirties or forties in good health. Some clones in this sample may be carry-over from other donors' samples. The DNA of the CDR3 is TGCAGCGTTGAAGATCCCGTGTTGGCCTCGGAGGAGGAAAAACTGTTTTTT. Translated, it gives CSVEDPVLASEEEKLFF.